This T cell receptor beta chain is drawn from a study of blood T cell repertoires in COVID-19. Study background: Both acute and convalescent COVID-19 samples were obtained from the United States, Italy and Spain.

The table came from immunoSEQ multiplex PCR; TCRdb's copy has only in-frame clones and leaves some out. The table lists 120,000 to 150,000 clones, approximately 86% of them singletons. This clone was seen only a few times. Clinical histories supplied by participants themselves formed the basis of cohort assignment. Sequencing was performed on PBMCs or T cells enriched from blood (not recorded which). This receptor was identified in a woman in her thirties or forties who had recovered from COVID-19.

The CDR3 here is CASSLVGGAEAFF. Written as DNA, the CDR3 is TGTGCCAGCAGCTTAGTTGGAGGGGCTGAAGCTTTCTTT. This chain links TRBV7-6 with TRBJ1-1; maybe TRBD1 (5 bases). From germline, CDR1 is SGHVS and CDR2 FNYEAQ. V lost 1 base, J lost 6 bases, and 9 bases lay in between. The CDR3 is 13 residues long.